The 14 T cell receptor beta chains in this list originate from one sample, sequenced in a study of blood T cell repertoires in COVID-19. Sequenced by immunoSEQ multiplex PCR; TCRdb stores in-frame clones only, minus some. The sample has around 120,000 clones; about 85% are singletons. What was sequenced was peripheral blood. These receptors all come from a man older than 75 with acute or convalescent COVID-19.

CDR3 region: CASSSEGALSSYEQYF. The CDR3 DNA reads as TGTGCCAGCAGCAGTGAAGGGGCTCTCAGCTCCTACGAGCAGTACTTC. The V call is TRBV21-1, the J call TRBJ2-7; no check of the table's D call, TRBD1, against the DNA was made. TRBV21-1 corresponds to a pseudogene. The CDR3 extends over 16 amino acids.

The CDR3: CASSTRENTEAFF. The CDR3 region has the DNA TGTGCCAGTAGTACCAGGGAGAACACTGAAGCTTTCTTT. The chain uses TRBV19 and TRBJ1-1; TRBD1 is a possible D gene (5 bases). Trimming took 4 bases from V and 1 from J, leaving 7 bases between them. The CDR3 loop spans 13 amino acids. The germline V gene has CDR1 LNHDA and CDR2 SQIVND (reference sequence).

The chain recombines TRBV2 with TRBJ2-7, with TRBD1 matching over 7 bases. The junction had 18 bases not matched to a gene; V was cut back by 7 bases and J by 3 bases. Per germline, CDR1 SNHLY and CDR2 FYNNEI. The CDR3 contains 17 residues. The CDR3 reads CASTGQTSKIRVYEQYF. CDR3 coding DNA: TGTGCCAGCACGGGACAGACCTCAAAGATAAGAGTCTACGAGCAGTACTTC.

CDR3 sequence: CASRRPGDRDYGYTF. DNA of the CDR3: TGTGCCAGCAGACGACCCGGGGACAGGGACTATGGCTACACCTTC. This chain joins TRBV28 and TRBJ1-2; 9 bases fit TRBD1. The V segment lost 6 bases and the J segment 3 bases; nucleotides outside the gene matches: 8. The CDR3 extends over 15 amino acids. The germline V gene encodes CDR1 MDHEN and CDR2 SYDVKM.

The chain is built from TRBV28 and TRBJ2-1; 10 bases are a match to TRBD1. Trimming cost V 8 bases and J 4 bases; bases outside gene matches: 11. Per germline, CDR1 MDHEN and CDR2 SYDVKM. This CDR3 spans 16 amino acids. CDR3 region: CASPPTGGANYNEQFF. CDR3 sequence (DNA): TGTGCCAGCCCTCCGACAGGGGGCGCGAATTACAATGAGCAGTTCTTC. Using reference TRBV28 and TRBJ2-1 for the parts outside the CDR3, the full variable domain is DVKVTQSSRYLVKRTGEKVFLECVQDMDHENMFWYRQDPGLGLRLIYFSYDVKMKEKGDIPEGYSVSREKKERFSLILESASTNQTSMYLCASPPTGGANYNEQFFGPGTRLTVL.

The rearrangement links TRBV5-5 to TRBJ1-2; 10 nucleotides agree with TRBD1. This CDR3 region has 16 residues. After removal of 4 bases from V and 3 bases from J, the junction contained 9 bases not matched to a gene. CDR1 is SGHKS and CDR2 is YYEKEE in the germline V gene (reference sequence). The CDR3 nucleotides are TGTGCCAGCAGCCCGGTCCGGGACAGGGGCCACTATGGCTACACCTTC. Its translation: CASSPVRDRGHYGYTF.

J is TRBJ1-1 and V is TRBV29-1; D might be TRBD1 (5 bases). Germline-derived CDR1 and CDR2 are SQVTM and ANQGSEA. Trimming took off 0 bases at V and 4 bases at J, with 15 bases between the two ends. The length of the CDR3 is 15 residues. The CDR3 nucleotides are TGCAGCGTTGAAGAGGCAGGGCTTAGGGGCACTGAAGCTTTCTTT. As protein: CSVEEAGLRGTEAFF. Drawing the rest from reference TRBV29-1 and TRBJ1-1, the complete variable domain is SAVISQKPSRDICQRGTSLTIQCQVDSQVTMMFWYRQQPGQSLTLIATANQGSEATYESGFVIDKFPISRPNLTFSTLTVSNMSPEDSSIYLCSVEEAGLRGTEAFFGQGTRLTVV.

The chain couples TRBV11-2 to TRBJ1-4; no clear D. CDR1 SGHAT and CDR2 FQNNGV come from the germline V gene. This CDR3 has 15 residues. The ends were cut back, 1 base at V and 8 bases at J, with 14 bases in the middle. CDR3 region: CASSLGAGEGEKLFF. CDR3 DNA: TGTGCCAGCAGCTTAGGGGCCGGGGAAGGCGAAAAACTGTTTTTT.

The chain has TRBV6-2 or TRBV6-3 and TRBJ1-2; 7 nucleotides match TRBD1. The CDR3 length is 14 residues. The V gene end was trimmed by 2 bases and the J gene end by 6 bases; junction bases not matched to a gene: 6. Looked up from germline, CDR1 is MNHEY and CDR2 is SVGEGT. The chain's CDR3 is CASSYDRVLNGYTF. The DNA for the CDR3 is TGTGCCAGCAGTTACGACAGGGTCTTAAATGGCTACACCTTC.

The gene calls are TRBV27 and TRBJ2-7; 7 bases match TRBD2. Germline values: CDR1 MNHEY, CDR2 SMNVEV (reference sequence). V lost 0 bases, J lost 0 bases, and 5 bases stayed unmatched. The CDR3 totals 16 residues. In nucleotides, the CDR3 is TGTGCCAGCAGTTTATCGATGGGGGACTACTCCTACGAGCAGTACTTC. It encodes CASSLSMGDYSYEQYF.

The CDR3 sequence is CASSLGTALAQHF. The DNA for the CDR3 is TGTGCCAGCAGTTTAGGGACAGCCCTAGCCCAGCATTTT. The rearrangement links TRBV12-3 or TRBV12-4 to TRBJ1-5; D is possibly TRBD1 (6 bases). CDR3 length: 13 residues. Trimming left V 1 base short and J 11 bases short, with 12 bases between.

The chain uses TRBV5-8 and TRBJ1-1; D perhaps matches TRBD1 (6 bases). This CDR3 is built from 17 residues. CDR1 and CDR2 (germline): SGHTS, YDEGEE. The V end lost 2 bases, the J end lost 0 bases, and 17 bases lay between the germline ends. The chain's CDR3 is CASSFLRYTGMNTEAFF. CDR3 DNA: TGTGCCAGCAGCTTTCTGAGGTACACAGGGATGAACACTGAAGCTTTCTTT.

The chain couples TRBV24-1 to TRBJ2-1; 9 nucleotides agree with TRBD2. Trimming at V came to 1 base and at J to 0 bases, leaving 0 bases not matched to a gene. The V gene's germline CDR1 is KGHDR and CDR2 SFDVKD. The CDR3 has 16 amino acids. CDR3 loop: CATSDFSGSSYNEQFF. DNA of the CDR3: TGTGCCACCAGTGATTTTAGCGGGAGCTCCTACAATGAGCAGTTCTTC.

The gene calls are TRBV9 and TRBJ1-5, with a tentative D call TRBD1 (6 bases). This CDR3 has 14 amino acids. Germline V gene data show CDR1 as SGDLS and CDR2 as YYNGEE. Trimming removed 6 bases at V and 2 bases at J, with 12 bases between. CDR3 in amino acids: CASNRDGRNQPQHF. CDR3 sequence (DNA): TGTGCCAGCAACAGGGATGGACGCAATCAGCCCCAGCATTTT.